This T cell receptor (beta chain) was captured by sequencing in a study of CD8 T cells in Susac syndrome. Study-wide findings and caveats: The study's TCR sequencing and HLA analysis covered a relatively small number of individuals, and the study acknowledged this.

About 0.45 to 1 ug RNA was reverse transcribed with random hexamers. immunoSEQ multiplex PCR amplified TCR beta CDR3 across 54 Vbeta, 13 Jbeta. In TCRdb, the immunoSEQ multiplex PCR reads were re-called with MiXCR into one record per CDR3 protein. The profile covers about 400,000 distinct CDR3 sequences, with 85% to 90% appearing a single time and 0.09% to 0.15% taken by the ten largest. Germline CDR1 SGHRS, CDR2 YFSETQ. The CDR3 sequence is 17 residues long. The J segment lost 4 bases and the V segment lost 0 bases, leaving 7 bases of the junction unmatched. Comment on this clonotype: What it recognizes is unknown.

The study sequenced TCR beta in blood CD8+ and CD4+ T cells. TEMRA cells were FACS-enriched, unlike CD8+ and CD4+ T cells, which were negatively isolated. The gene calls are TRBV5-1 and TRBJ2-2; 9 bases match TRBD1. The source material was CD8+ T cells from PBMCs. This clonotype was sampled from a human donor with multiple sclerosis. CDR3 sequence (DNA): TGCGCCAGCAGCTTGGCCCGGGACAGGGATCTCACCGGGGAGCTGTTTTTT. It is translated as CASSLARDRDLTGELFF. Full variable domain (remainder filled in from reference TRBV5-1 and TRBJ2-2): KAGVTQTPRYLIKTRGQQVTLSCSPISGHRSVSWYQQTPGQGLQFLFEYFSETQRNKGNFPGRFSGRQFSNSRSEMNVSTLELGDSALYLCASSLARDRDLTGELFFGEGSRLTVL.